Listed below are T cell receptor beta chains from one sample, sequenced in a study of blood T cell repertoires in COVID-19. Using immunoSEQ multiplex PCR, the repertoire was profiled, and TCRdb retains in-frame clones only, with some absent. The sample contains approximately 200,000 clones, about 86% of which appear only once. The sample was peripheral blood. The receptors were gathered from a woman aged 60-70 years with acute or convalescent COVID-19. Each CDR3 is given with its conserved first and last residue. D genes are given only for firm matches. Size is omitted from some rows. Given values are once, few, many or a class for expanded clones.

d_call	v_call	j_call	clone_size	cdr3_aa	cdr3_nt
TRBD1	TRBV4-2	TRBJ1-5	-	CASSLTGGAQPQHF	TGTGCCAGCAGCCTAACAGGGGGCGCCCAGCCCCAGCATTTT
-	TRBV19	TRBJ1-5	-	CATTRQNSNQPQHF	TGTGCCACGACCAGACAGAATAGCAATCAGCCCCAGCATTTT
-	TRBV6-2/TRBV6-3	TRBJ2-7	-	CASSTGRAEKYF	TGTGCCAGCAGTACCGGGCGGGCAGAGAAGTACTTC
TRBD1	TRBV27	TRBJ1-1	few	CASSTLGQLNTEAFF	TGTGCCAGCAGTACATTGGGACAGTTGAACACTGAAGCTTTCTTT
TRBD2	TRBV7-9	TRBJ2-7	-	CASSPSGGYMDEQYF	TGTGCCAGCAGCCCCTCGGGGGGGTATATGGACGAGCAGTACTTC
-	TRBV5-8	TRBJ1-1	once	CASSLAGGRITEAFF	TGTGCCAGCAGCTTGGCTGGAGGACGAATCACTGAAGCTTTCTTT
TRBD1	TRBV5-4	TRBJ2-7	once	CASSPLGQGGGHEQYF	TGTGCCAGCAGTCCACTTGGACAGGGAGGAGGCCACGAGCAGTACTTC
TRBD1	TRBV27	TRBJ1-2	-	CASKTGAGGGGYTF	TGTGCCAGCAAAACAGGGGCCGGCGGAGGGGGCTACACCTTC
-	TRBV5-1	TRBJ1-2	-	CASSFDGDYGYTF	TGCGCCAGCAGCTTTGACGGAGACTATGGCTACACCTTC
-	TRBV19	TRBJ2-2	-	CASRSIGGVTGELFF	TGTGCCAGTAGAAGTATAGGGGGGGTTACCGGGGAGCTGTTTTTT
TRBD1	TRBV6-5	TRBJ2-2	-	CASSSGQGNTGELFF	TGTGCCAGCAGTTCCGGACAGGGGAACACCGGGGAGCTGTTTTTT
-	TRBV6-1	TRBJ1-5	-	CASSELEGQPQHF	TGTGCCAGCAGTGAATTGGAGGGTCAGCCCCAGCATTTT
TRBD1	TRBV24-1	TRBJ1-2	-	CATSNRDRDGYTF	TGTGCCACCAGTAACCGGGACAGGGACGGCTACACCTTC
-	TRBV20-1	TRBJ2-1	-	CSASSLNEQFF	TGCAGTGCTAGCTCCCTCAATGAGCAGTTCTTC
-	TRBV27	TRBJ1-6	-	CASSPGDSRAPLHF	TGTGCCAGCAGTCCAGGGGATTCCAGGGCACCCCTCCACTTT
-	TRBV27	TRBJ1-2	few	CASGHLQGGYTF	TGTGCCAGCGGACACCTCCAGGGCGGCTACACCTTC
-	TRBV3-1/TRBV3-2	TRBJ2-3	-	CASSQEWGGTTQYF	TGTGCCAGCAGCCAAGAATGGGGCGGGACTACGCAGTATTTT
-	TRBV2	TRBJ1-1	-	CASSTTRGQMNTEAFF	TGTGCCAGCAGTACCACCCGCGGACAGATGAACACTGAAGCTTTCTTT
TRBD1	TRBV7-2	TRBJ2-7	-	CASSPQGFSYEQYF	TGTGCCAGCAGCCCACAGGGGTTCTCCTACGAGCAGTACTTC
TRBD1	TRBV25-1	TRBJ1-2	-	CASSESGTAYGYTF	TGTGCCAGCAGTGAATCCGGGACAGCTTATGGCTACACCTTC
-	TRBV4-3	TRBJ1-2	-	CASSQLTSPGGYTF	TGCGCCAGCAGCCAACTGACCTCTCCAGGGGGCTACACCTTC
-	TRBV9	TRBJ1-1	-	CASSVTGFSAEAFF	TGTGCCAGCAGCGTAACAGGGTTTAGTGCTGAAGCTTTCTTT
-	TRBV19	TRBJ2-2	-	CASSATNPNTGELFF	TGTGCCAGTAGCGCGACTAACCCGAACACCGGGGAGCTGTTTTTT
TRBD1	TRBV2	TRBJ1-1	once	CASTGQGLTEAFF	TGTGCCAGCACGGGACAGGGGCTCACTGAAGCTTTCTTT
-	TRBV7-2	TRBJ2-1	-	CASSFRRLDEQFF	TGTGCCAGCAGCTTTCGCAGGTTGGATGAGCAGTTCTTC
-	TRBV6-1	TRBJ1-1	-	CASSDREITEAFF	TGTGCCAGCAGTGACAGGGAAATTACTGAAGCTTTCTTT
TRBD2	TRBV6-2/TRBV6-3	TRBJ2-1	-	CASSYVAGGLNEQFF	TGTGCCAGCAGTTACGTAGCGGGGGGGCTCAATGAGCAGTTCTTC
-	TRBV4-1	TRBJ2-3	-	CASSLEDTQYF	TGCGCCAGCAGCCTCGAGGATACGCAGTATTTT
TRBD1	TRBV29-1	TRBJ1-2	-	CSVSTGGYGYTF	TGCAGCGTGTCGACAGGGGGCTATGGCTACACCTTC
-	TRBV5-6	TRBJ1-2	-	CASSTQPRGYTF	TGTGCCAGCAGCACACAGCCGAGAGGCTACACCTTC
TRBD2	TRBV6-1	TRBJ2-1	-	CASSYLSGGNEQFF	TGTGCCAGCAGTTATCTTAGCGGGGGTAATGAGCAGTTCTTC
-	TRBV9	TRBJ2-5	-	CASSVGQGWETQYF	TGTGCCAGCAGCGTAGGTCAGGGTTGGGAGACCCAGTACTTC
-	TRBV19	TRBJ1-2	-	CASSINRAGHGYTF	TGTGCCAGTAGTATAAACAGGGCGGGCCATGGCTACACCTTC
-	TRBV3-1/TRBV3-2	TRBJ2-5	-	CASPRGAGGETQYF	TGTGCCAGCCCCAGGGGGGCCGGGGGAGAGACCCAGTACTTC
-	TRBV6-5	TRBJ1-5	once	CASSSSSNQPQHF	TGTGCCAGCAGTTCTTCTAGCAATCAGCCCCAGCATTTT
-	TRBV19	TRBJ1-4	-	CASSIQGTTNEKLFF	TGTGCCAGTAGTATCCAGGGTACAACTAATGAAAAACTGTTTTTT
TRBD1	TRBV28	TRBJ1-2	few	CASSPGTGGVVPGYTF	TGTGCCAGCAGTCCCGGGACAGGGGGCGTGGTACCTGGCTACACCTTC
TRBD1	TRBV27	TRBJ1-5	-	CASSPWTGINQPQHF	TGTGCCAGCAGTCCGTGGACAGGGATTAATCAGCCCCAGCATTTT
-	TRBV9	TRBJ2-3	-	CASSSSNSQRTDTQYF	TGTGCCAGCAGCTCCTCGAACAGTCAACGCACAGATACGCAGTATTTT
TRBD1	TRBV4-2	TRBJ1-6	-	CASSPRDRTQNSPLHF	TGTGCCAGCAGCCCCCGGGACAGAACACAAAATTCACCCCTCCACTTT
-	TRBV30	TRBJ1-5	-	CAWSTAGRDQPQHF	TGTGCCTGGAGTACGGCAGGGCGAGATCAGCCCCAGCATTTT
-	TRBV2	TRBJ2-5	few	CASSGLVQETQYF	TGTGCCAGCAGTGGACTGGTCCAAGAGACCCAGTACTTC
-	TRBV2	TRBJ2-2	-	CASSERRGAGELFF	TGTGCCAGCAGTGAAAGAAGGGGTGCCGGGGAGCTGTTTTTT
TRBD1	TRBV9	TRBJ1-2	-	CASSVGQGNYGYTF	TGTGCCAGCAGCGTAGGACAGGGAAACTATGGCTACACCTTC
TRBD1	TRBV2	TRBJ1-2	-	CASSVNRGPGYTF	TGTGCCAGCAGTGTGAACAGGGGGCCTGGCTACACCTTC
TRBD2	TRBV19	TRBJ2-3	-	CASSELAGGLTDTQYF	TGTGCCAGTAGTGAACTAGCGGGGGGGCTCACAGATACGCAGTATTTT
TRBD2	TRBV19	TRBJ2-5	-	CASSHSGGWETQYF	TGTGCCAGTAGTCATAGCGGGGGGTGGGAGACCCAGTACTTC
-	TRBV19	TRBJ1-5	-	CASRKDSRNQPQHF	TGTGCCAGTAGGAAGGACAGCCGCAATCAGCCCCAGCATTTT
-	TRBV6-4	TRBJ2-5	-	CASRTLTLVQETQYF	TGTGCCAGCAGAACCCTGACACTCGTCCAAGAGACCCAGTACTTC
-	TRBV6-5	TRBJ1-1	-	CASSYEGRRAEAFF	TGTGCCAGCAGTTACGAGGGCAGGCGAGCGGAAGCTTTCTTT
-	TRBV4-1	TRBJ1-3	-	CASSQEGGVNSGNTIYF	TGCGCCAGCAGCCAAGAGGGAGGCGTCAACTCTGGAAACACCATATATTTT
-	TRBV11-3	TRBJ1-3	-	CASSLIYGGGSGNTIYF	TGTGCCAGCAGCTTAATTTACGGGGGTGGCTCTGGAAACACCATATATTTT
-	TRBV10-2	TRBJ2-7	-	CASSETDTYYEQYF	TGCGCCAGCAGTGAGACGGACACATACTACGAGCAGTACTTC
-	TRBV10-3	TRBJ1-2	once	CAIRLLQGEDYGYTF	TGTGCCATCAGATTATTACAGGGAGAGGACTATGGCTACACCTTC
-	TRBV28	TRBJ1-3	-	CASSFPRGHSGNTIYF	TGTGCCAGCAGTTTTCCTAGAGGGCACTCTGGAAACACCATATATTTT
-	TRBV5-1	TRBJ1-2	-	CASSLEGVAHGYTF	TGCGCCAGCAGCTTGGAGGGGGTGGCTCATGGCTACACCTTC
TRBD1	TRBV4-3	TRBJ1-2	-	CASKDRASQSDGYTF	TGCGCCAGCAAGGACAGGGCGTCACAATCGGATGGCTACACCTTC
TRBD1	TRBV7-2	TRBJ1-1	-	CASSPSTGGKAFF	TGTGCCAGCAGCCCGAGTACAGGGGGTAAGGCTTTCTTT